Each of the 13 T cell receptor beta chains below was sequenced from the same sample in a study of blood T cell repertoires in COVID-19. Sequencing was performed with immunoSEQ multiplex PCR; in TCRdb, only in-frame clones are kept and a portion is missing. The repertoire holds under 200,000 clones, with roughly 90% as singletons. Sequencing was performed on peripheral blood. The receptor set was obtained from a middle-aged man with acute or convalescent COVID-19.

V gene TRBV11-2 combines with J gene TRBJ1-3; TRBD1 is a possible D gene (5 bases). Trimming removed 8 bases from V and 4 bases from J, with 15 bases in between. This CDR3 has 14 residues. The germline V gene has CDR1 SGHAT and CDR2 FQNNGV. CDR3 region: CASRPSGYGNTIYF. CDR3 DNA sequence: TGTGCCAGCCGGCCCTCAGGGTACGGAAACACCATATATTTT.

A word on this clone: Germline is not matched at one junction end, which may reflect a read error. This sequence joins TRBV3-1 (or the pseudogene TRBV3-2) and TRBJ1-1; no clear D gene. Germline CDR1 and CDR2: LGHDT and YNNKEL (reference sequence). This CDR3 is built from 15 residues. CDR3 region: CASSQGSGLKTEAFF. CDR3 DNA sequence: TGTGCCAGCAGCCAAGGGTCCGGGTTGAAAACTGAAGCTTTCTTT.

The rearrangement links TRBV5-8 to TRBJ1-5, with D hard to call. Trimming removed 0 bases at V and 0 bases at J, with 7 bases between. The germline V gene has CDR1 SGHTS and CDR2 YDEGEE. The CDR3 is made up of 15 amino acids. CDR3 amino acids: CASSLGQHSNQPQHF. The CDR3 bases are TGTGCCAGCAGCTTGGGTCAACATAGCAATCAGCCCCAGCATTTT.

This chain uses TRBV9 with TRBJ1-2; a weak D match, TRBD1 (6 bases). CDR3 length: 16 amino acids. Germline V gene sequence: CDR1 SGDLS, CDR2 YYNGEE. Trimming removed 4 bases at V and 7 bases at J, with 23 bases between. The DNA of the CDR3 is TGTGCCAGCAGCCTCCACAGGGAGATGGTCTTAGGTGGCTACACCTTC. Amino acid sequence: CASSLHREMVLGGYTF.

V and J are TRBV7-6 and TRBJ2-5; 9 bases agree with TRBD1. The CDR3 extends over 14 amino acids. The J segment lost 5 bases and the V segment lost 5 bases, leaving 6 bases of the junction unmatched. CDR1 is SGHVS and CDR2 is FNYEAQ in the germline V gene. The chain's CDR3 is CASSKQGAGETQYF. The DNA for the CDR3 is TGTGCCAGCAGCAAACAGGGGGCTGGTGAGACCCAGTACTTC.

The chain is built from TRBV7-6 and TRBJ2-5; TRBD1 matches at 10 bases. The ends lost 5 bases at V and 5 bases at J; junction bases unmatched: 8. Germline V gene lookup returns CDR1 SGHVS and CDR2 FNYEAQ. This CDR3 comprises 15 residues. The DNA of the CDR3 is TGTGCCAGCAGCAGACAGGGGGCCTACATGGAGACCCAGTACTTC. It codes for CASSRQGAYMETQYF.

This rearrangement joins TRBV15 to TRBJ1-5, with 7 positions matching TRBD1. V was pared by 4 bases and J by 2 bases, with 5 bases of the junction left unmatched. CDR1 and CDR2 from the germline V gene are LNHNV and YYDKDF (reference sequence). The CDR3 spans 15 residues. As DNA, the CDR3 is TGTGCCACCAGCAAGACAGGGATCGGCAATCAGCCCCAGCATTTT. It translates to CATSKTGIGNQPQHF.

The chain couples TRBV18 to TRBJ2-7, with 7 bases that match TRBD2. CDR1 and CDR2 (germline): KGHSH, LQKENI. This CDR3 region has 13 residues. Trimming at V came to 6 bases and at J to 4 bases, leaving 6 bases not matched to a gene. The CDR3 protein is CASSPGEGYEQYF. For the CDR3, the DNA is TGTGCCAGCTCGCCCGGGGAGGGGTACGAGCAGTACTTC.

The chain carries TRBV18 and TRBJ2-7, with a possible D match to TRBD1 (5 bases). From germline, CDR1 is KGHSH and CDR2 LQKENI. The V end was cut by 2 bases, the J end by 5 bases, with 10 bases between. The CDR3 has 13 residues. The CDR3: CASSPGAGHEQYV. The CDR3 nucleotides are TGTGCCAGCTCACCAGGGGCTGGGCACGAGCAGTACGTC.

This chain uses TRBV7-9 with TRBJ1-2; tentative D call: TRBD1 (6 bases). CDR3 length: 12 residues. The V gene's germline CDR1 is SEHNR and CDR2 FQNEAQ (reference sequence). The V and J ends lost 7 bases and 5 bases respectively, with 11 bases between them. CDR3 protein: CASTSGVYGYTF. The CDR3 DNA is TGTGCCAGCACCTCAGGGGTTTATGGCTACACCTTC.

The chain's CDR3 is CSASRTHEQFF. The CDR3 bases are TGCAGTGCTAGTCGGACACATGAGCAGTTCTTC. The chain uses TRBV20-1 and TRBJ2-1, with D perhaps matching TRBD1 (5 bases). The CDR3 consists of 11 residues. The V end lost 3 bases, the J end lost 8 bases, and 8 bases lay between the germline ends. CDR1 is DFQATT, CDR2 SNEGSKA, per germline (reference sequence).

This CDR3 is CASTKSGIQETQYF. For the CDR3, the DNA is TGTGCCAGCACCAAATCGGGGATTCAAGAGACCCAGTACTTC. The rearrangement joins TRBV2 to TRBJ2-5; maybe TRBD2 (5 bases). The CDR3 sequence is 14 residues long. Germline V gene data show CDR1 as SNHLY and CDR2 as FYNNEI. Trimming took off 7 bases at V and 2 bases at J, with 14 bases between the two ends.

The chain carries TRBV21-1 and TRBJ1-1; TRBD1, the D gene given by the table, was not confirmed from the DNA. TRBV21-1 is termed a pseudogene. This CDR3 region has 15 residues. CDR3 nucleotides: TGTGCCAGCAGCGAAAGCGTGGAACAGGGGGCTGAAGCTTTCTTT. Protein product: CASSESVEQGAEAFF.